This T cell receptor beta chain was found in a study of T cells in Graves' hyperthyroidism and ophthalmopathy. Study details: Any treatment followed the collection of peripheral blood at initial diagnosis.

The CDR3 is 14 residues long. The germline V gene has CDR1 SEHNR and CDR2 FQNEAQ (reference sequence). This clonotype was recorded a few times. Researchers took RNA transcripts and amplified the TCR beta CDR3 regions from them. Primed by the HTBI set, a first-round RT-PCR was run on the TCR CDR3. TCRdb analysed the multiplex PCR reads with MiXCR anew, one entry per CDR3 protein. The sample carries about 710,000 distinct CDR3 sequences, about 16% recorded once. The chain carries TRBV7-9 and TRBJ2-7; possibly TRBD2 for D (6 bases). The DNA end lines up better with TRBJ2-1; the J call may be wrong. This clonotype was sampled from a man aged 18 to 35 with Graves' hyperthyroidism. The sequencing sample was made of blood. The CDR3 nucleotides are TGTGCCAGCAGCGACGGACTAACAACCTACGAGCAGTTCTTC. Residues: CASSDGLTTYEQFF.